The 24 T cell receptor beta chains below all came from one sample that was sequenced in a study of T cells after yellow fever vaccination. TCRdb reanalysed the 5' RACE reads using MiXCR and keeps one entry per CDR3 protein. This table has 45,000 to 60,000 distinct CDR3 sequences, approximately 6.1% appearing once. The sample consisted of PBMCs, either bulk or a sorted T-cell subset (CD4+, CD8+, memory, or dextramer-sorted; not recorded which), taken on the day of the yellow fever booster vaccination. The receptor source for this set is a young man who received the YFV17D yellow fever vaccine.

This clonotype was counted only a few times. The V gene is TRBV5-1, the J gene TRBJ2-5; the D is unclear. Trimming took 4 bases from V and 3 from J, leaving 4 bases between them. Germline V gene data show CDR1 as SGHRS and CDR2 as YFSETQ. The CDR3 has 11 amino acids. Here the CDR3 reads CASSREETQYF. For the CDR3, the DNA is TGCGCCAGCAGCAGGGAAGAGACCCAGTACTTC.

The chain is built from TRBV7-9 and TRBJ2-1, with 8 bases that match TRBD2. The CDR3 sequence is 16 residues long. The V segment lost 4 bases and the J segment 0 bases; nucleotides outside the gene matches: 5. The germline gives CDR1 SEHNR, CDR2 FQNEAQ (reference sequence). The CDR3, as DNA: TGTGCCAGCAGCTCCCCGGGGGGGAACTCCTACAATGAGCAGTTCTTC. This codes for CASSSPGGNSYNEQFF.

This clonotype was picked up a small number of times. The chain employs TRBV7-9 and TRBJ2-3; 14 nucleotides align to TRBD2. The CDR3 is 16 residues long. CDR1 and CDR2 (germline): SEHNR, FQNEAQ (reference sequence). Trimming took 5 bases from V and 7 from J; bases not matched to a gene: 8. The CDR3: CASSLPGLAGVNTQYF. CDR3 in DNA: TGTGCCAGCAGCCTCCCGGGACTAGCGGGGGTGAATACGCAGTATTTT.

The gene calls are TRBV7-9 and TRBJ2-7, with D perhaps TRBD2 (6 bases). From germline, CDR1 is SEHNR and CDR2 FQNEAQ (reference sequence). The V end was cut by 0 bases, the J end by 0 bases, with 12 bases between. The CDR3 runs 16 residues. DNA of the CDR3: TGTGCCAGCAGCTTAGCTCTGGCGGGGCCCTCCTACGAGCAGTACTTC. Its protein product is CASSLALAGPSYEQYF.

This clonotype was counted ten times or more. The J gene is TRBJ2-4, the V gene TRBV4-1; D ambiguous. Trimming stripped 0 bases from V and 6 bases from J, with 6 bases between. The CDR3 spans 13 residues. Germline V CDR1 and CDR2: MGHRA, YSYEKL. CDR3 DNA sequence: TGCGCCAGCAGCCAAGATCCGGGAAACATTCAGTACTTC. Encoded protein: CASSQDPGNIQYF.

This sequence joins TRBV12-3 or TRBV12-4 and TRBJ1-2; 8 bases line up with TRBD1. This CDR3 comprises 17 residues. The V segment lost 6 bases and the J segment 5 bases; nucleotides outside the gene matches: 17. The CDR3 loop is CASSLTSDRVSGYGYTF. The CDR3 bases are TGTGCCAGCAGCCTGACCTCGGACAGGGTATCCGGGTATGGCTACACCTTC.

This clonotype was counted at least ten times. V usage is TRBV6-6 and J usage is TRBJ1-3; D gene ambiguous. The germline V gene encodes CDR1 MNHNY and CDR2 SVGAGI (reference sequence). This CDR3 is 17 amino acids long. The V gene lost 0 bases and the J gene lost 0 bases, with 12 bases spanning the gap. For the CDR3, the DNA is TGTGCCAGCAGTTACTCCCGGTACCACCCCTCTGGAAACACCATATATTTT. Encoded protein: CASSYSRYHPSGNTIYF.

This clonotype appeared many times. This chain joins TRBV2 and TRBJ2-7; maybe TRBD1 (5 bases). V gave up 8 bases and J gave up 0 bases, with 11 bases separating them. This CDR3 is 13 amino acids long. CDR1 SNHLY and CDR2 FYNNEI come from the germline V gene. In DNA, the CDR3 is TGTGCCAGCGAAGGGGCAGCCTCCTACGAGCAGTACGTC. It translates to CASEGAASYEQYV.

This clonotype was picked up a small number of times. The chain uses TRBV5-6 and TRBJ1-1; D not resolved. Trimming shortened V by 3 bases and J by 4 bases, and 13 bases separated the two germline ends. In germline, CDR1 is SGHDT, CDR2 YYEEEE. The CDR3 consists of 14 residues. The CDR3 loop reads CASSSNNRRTEAFF. DNA for the CDR3: TGTGCCAGCAGCTCAAATAATAGACGCACTGAAGCTTTCTTT.

Only a few counts were recorded for this clonotype. The rearrangement joins TRBV19 to TRBJ1-1; a possible D gene is TRBD1 (5 bases). Trimming pared 3 bases from V and 2 bases from J, leaving 7 bases between. This CDR3 spans 13 amino acids. Germline CDR1 and CDR2: LNHDA and SQIVND (reference sequence). CDR3 sequence reads: CASSMGLNTEAFF. In nucleotides, the CDR3 is TGTGCCAGTAGTATGGGACTCAACACTGAAGCTTTCTTT. The full variable domain, its missing parts supplied by reference TRBV19 and TRBJ1-1, is DGGITQSPKYLFRKEGQNVTLSCEQNLNHDAMYWYRQDPGQGLRLIYYSQIVNDFQKGDIAEGYSVSREKKESFPLTVTSAQKNPTAFYLCASSMGLNTEAFFGQGTRLTVV.

This chain links TRBV12-3 or TRBV12-4 with TRBJ2-2; 9 bases align to TRBD2. V lost 5 bases and J lost 5; bases outside the gene matches: 6. CDR3 length equals 15 residues. The CDR3 reads CASSPPSGGTGELFF. CDR3 DNA: TGTGCCAGCAGTCCCCCCAGCGGGGGGACCGGGGAGCTGTTTTTT.

This clonotype was found many times. The gene calls are TRBV7-2 and TRBJ2-2; 10 bases agree with TRBD2. CDR3 length: 18 residues. V lost 5 bases to trimming and J lost 3 bases; unmatched junction nucleotides: 12. Looked up from germline, CDR1 is SGHTA and CDR2 is FQGNSA. The CDR3 bases are TGTGCCAGCAGCCCGACCCTCTGGACTAGCGGCTACACCGGGGAGCTGTTTTTT. The encoded protein is CASSPTLWTSGYTGELFF.

The CDR3 DNA follows: TGTGCCAGCAGTTACAGGGCCGTCTCCGCCACAGATACGCAGTATTTT. Protein product: CASSYRAVSATDTQYF. V and J are TRBV6-2 or TRBV6-3 and TRBJ2-3, with no clear D. The germline V gene has CDR1 MNHEY and CDR2 SVGEGT. The CDR3 sequence is 16 residues long. V was clipped by 2 bases and J by 2 bases, with 14 bases between them.

This rearrangement joins TRBV5-5 to TRBJ2-7; D perhaps matches TRBD2 (6 bases). Trimming removed 4 bases at V and 2 bases at J, with 16 bases between. The CDR3 runs to 15 residues. Germline values: CDR1 SGHKS, CDR2 YYEKEE (reference sequence). The CDR3 DNA is TGTGCCAGCAGCATGGGGGGTCTTAGCGCCTACGAGCAGTACGTC. The encoded protein is CASSMGGLSAYEQYV.

Many counts were recorded for this clonotype. In nucleotides, the CDR3 is TGCAGCGTAAAACAGGGAACCCAGTACTTC. Amino acid sequence: CSVKQGTQYF. The rearrangement links TRBV29-1 to TRBJ2-5, with D possibly TRBD1 on 6 matching bases. This CDR3 contains 10 residues. V was clipped by 6 bases and J by 8 bases, with 10 bases between them. Germline CDR1 SQVTM, CDR2 ANQGSEA.

The sample holds a few counts of this clonotype. The V and J genes are TRBV12-3 or TRBV12-4 and TRBJ1-2; D unclear. V lost 6 bases and J lost 4, with 15 bases in between. CDR3 length equals 14 residues. The CDR3 coding sequence is TGTGCCAGCAGCACTCTGCTGGTTTTCTATGGCTACACCTTC. Amino acids: CASSTLLVFYGYTF.

This clonotype was counted only a few times. CDR3 nucleotides: TGTGCCAGCAGCTCCGGACCCCTCGGGACCTTC. Translation: CASSSGPLGTF. This chain joins TRBV5-5 and TRBJ1-2; D unresolved. Germline loops: CDR1 SGHKS, CDR2 YYEKEE (reference sequence). The V gene lost 3 bases and the J gene lost 14 bases, with 14 bases spanning the gap. CDR3 length: 11 amino acids.

This chain links TRBV4-1 with TRBJ2-1; 8 nucleotides line up with TRBD2. The CDR3 consists of 16 residues. With V trimmed by 7 bases and J by 5 bases, 13 bases remained unmatched. Germline values: CDR1 MGHRA, CDR2 YSYEKL. CDR3 nucleotides: TGCGCCAGCACGAGACTTGGTAGCGGGGACAACAATGAGCAGTTCTTC. It translates to CASTRLGSGDNNEQFF.

Only a few counts were recorded for this clonotype. J is TRBJ2-1 and V is TRBV2; 7 nucleotides match TRBD1. The CDR3 runs 12 residues. V shed 7 bases and J 5 bases; nucleotides not matched to a gene: 2. The germline V gene encodes CDR1 SNHLY and CDR2 FYNNEI. CDR3 sequence (DNA): TGTGCCAGCACGGACAGGCACAATGAGCAGTTCTTC. It codes for CASTDRHNEQFF.

This clonotype has ten or more counts. The DNA for the CDR3 is TGTGCCAGCAGCCCTTCGCTCTCCAGATCGGGAAACATTCAGTACTTC. Translating it yields CASSPSLSRSGNIQYF. V gene TRBV27 combines with J gene TRBJ2-4; no reliable D call. CDR1 is MNHEY, CDR2 SMNVEV, per germline (reference sequence). The CDR3 totals 16 residues. The V and J ends lost 6 bases and 6 bases respectively, with 21 bases between them.

This clonotype was seen a handful of times. This chain joins TRBV9 and TRBJ1-4; 7 bases fit TRBD1. Trimming at V came to 0 bases and at J to 8 bases, leaving 4 bases not matched to a gene. The CDR3 sequence is 14 residues long. Germline V gives CDR1 SGDLS, CDR2 YYNGEE. The DNA of the CDR3 is TGTGCCAGCAGCGTAGAGGGGGCAGGAGAAAAACTGTTTTTT. It codes for CASSVEGAGEKLFF.

This clonotype has at least ten counts. The gene calls are TRBV5-1 and TRBJ2-2, with 7 bases lining up with TRBD1. Trimming cost V 0 bases and J 4 bases; bases outside gene matches: 6. The CDR3 runs 16 residues. Germline V gives CDR1 SGHRS, CDR2 YFSETQ. CDR3 region: CASSLAQGRSTGELFF. The CDR3 nucleotides read TGCGCCAGCAGCTTGGCACAGGGGAGATCCACCGGGGAGCTGTTTTTT.

The rearrangement joins TRBV2 to TRBJ1-4; D is ambiguous. Looked up from germline, CDR1 is SNHLY and CDR2 is FYNNEI. The V gene lost 8 bases and the J gene lost 10 bases, with 14 bases spanning the gap. This CDR3 region has 12 residues. This CDR3 reads CASLFPSGKLFF. CDR3 nucleotide sequence: TGTGCCAGCTTATTCCCCTCAGGAAAACTGTTTTTT.

This clonotype showed up many times. This chain connects TRBV6-1 to TRBJ2-3; TRBD1 is a possible D gene (5 bases). The CDR3 sequence is 15 residues long. The ends were cut back, 6 bases at V and 4 bases at J, with 17 bases in the middle. Germline values: CDR1 MNHNS, CDR2 SASEGT. The CDR3 DNA is TGTGCCAGCAGCGAATGGGGCAGGGAAGCAGATACGCAGTATTTT. Translating gives CASSEWGREADTQYF.